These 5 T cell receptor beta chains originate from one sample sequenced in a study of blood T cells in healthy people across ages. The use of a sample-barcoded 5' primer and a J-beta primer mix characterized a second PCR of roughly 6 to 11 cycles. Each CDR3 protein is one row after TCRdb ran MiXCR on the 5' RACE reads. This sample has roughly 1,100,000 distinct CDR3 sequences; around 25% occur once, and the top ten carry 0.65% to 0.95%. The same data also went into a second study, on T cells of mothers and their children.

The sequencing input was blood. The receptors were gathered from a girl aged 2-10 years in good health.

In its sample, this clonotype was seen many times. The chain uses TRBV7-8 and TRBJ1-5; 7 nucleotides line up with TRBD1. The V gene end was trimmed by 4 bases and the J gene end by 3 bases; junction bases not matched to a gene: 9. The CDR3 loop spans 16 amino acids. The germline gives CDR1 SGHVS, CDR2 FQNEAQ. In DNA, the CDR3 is TGTGCCAGCAGCTGGGAGGAGGGGGCGTACAATCAGCCCCAGCATTTT. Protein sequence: CASSWEEGAYNQPQHF.

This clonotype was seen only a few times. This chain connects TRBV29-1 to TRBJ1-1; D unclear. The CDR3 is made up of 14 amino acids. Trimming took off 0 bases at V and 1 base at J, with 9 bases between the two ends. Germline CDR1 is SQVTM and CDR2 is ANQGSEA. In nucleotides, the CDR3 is TGCAGCGTTGAAGATCTTCCGGGGAACACTGAAGCTTTCTTT. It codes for CSVEDLPGNTEAFF.

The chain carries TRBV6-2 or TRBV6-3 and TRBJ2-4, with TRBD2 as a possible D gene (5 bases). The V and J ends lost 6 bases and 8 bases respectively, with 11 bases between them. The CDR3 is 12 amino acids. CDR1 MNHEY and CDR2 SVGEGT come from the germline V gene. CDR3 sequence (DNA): TGTGCCAGCAGCTCGGGGTCGGACATTCAGTACTTC. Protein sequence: CASSSGSDIQYF.

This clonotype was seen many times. The DNA for the CDR3 is TGTGCCAGCAGTTACGGGACAGGGGCAGATGAGTATGGCTACACCTTC. As protein: CASSYGTGADEYGYTF. The V and J genes are TRBV6-5 and TRBJ1-2, with 10 bases matching TRBD1. Germline-derived CDR1 and CDR2 are MNHEY and SVGAGI. The trim removed 2 bases at V and 5 bases at J, leaving 8 bases unmatched. The CDR3 runs to 16 residues.

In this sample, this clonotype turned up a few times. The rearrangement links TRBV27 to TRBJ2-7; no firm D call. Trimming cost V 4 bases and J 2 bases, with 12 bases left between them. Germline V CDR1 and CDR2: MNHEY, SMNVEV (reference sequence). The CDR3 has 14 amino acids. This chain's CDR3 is CASSYGPPPYEQYF. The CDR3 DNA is TGTGCCAGCAGTTATGGACCTCCGCCCTACGAGCAGTACTTC.